This TCR beta chain emerged from a study of T cell repertoires in cytomegalovirus infection. About the research overall: Evidence of both CMV infection and a matching HLA type came from public TCR beta signatures.

Details on this clonotype: What it binds is unknown.

Overall study findings and caveats: The ex vivo response was dominated by HLA-C-restricted CMV-specific TCR beta clonotypes.

Germline assignment: CDR1 MNHEY and CDR2 SVGAGI. The CDR3 extends over 15 amino acids. Trimming removed 10 bases at V and 7 bases at J, with 20 bases between. A single record per CDR3 protein comes from TCRdb applying MiXCR to the reads. The repertoire holds about 130,000 distinct CDR3 sequences, with roughly 8.2% as singletons. The genes are TRBV6-5 and TRBJ1-6; a possible D gene is TRBD1 (5 bases). The sample consisted of PBMCs. This receptor was taken from a human donor in good health (CMV status not recorded). Some clones in this sample may be carry-over from other donors' samples. The CDR3 DNA follows: TGTGCCACCCTTGCCCTGCAGGGATCGAATTCACCCCTCCACTTT. It is translated as CATLALQGSNSPLHF.